This TCR beta chain appears in the sequencing data of a study of shared clonotypes between healthy human individuals. Study-wide results and caveats: Sharing across four donors was highest in naive CD4 (approximately 5%) and lowest in memory CD8 (roughly 0.4%).

Remarks on this clone: Antigen specificity is unknown.

Terminally differentiated effector memory CD45RA+ cells were left out of the naive CD8 fraction, which was CD45RO-negative and positively selected for CCR7. Trimming shortened V by 7 bases and J by 4 bases, and 22 bases separated the two germline ends. Germline V gene sequence: CDR1 SQVTM, CDR2 ANQGSEA. This CDR3 is built from 15 residues. The authors' processing: ImmunoSEQ output lacked quality scores and full-length reads, limiting matched filtering. Data came from immunoSEQ multiplex PCR; TCRdb stores just in-frame clones and leaves some out. V, J and clone size are those of that table, while D and trimming were read from the DNA. The table lists some 1,900,000 clones, roughly 94% of them singletons, with 1% to 1.5% in the top ten.

V is TRBV29-1 and J is TRBJ1-2, with D perhaps TRBD1 (6 bases). This receptor was identified in a young man in good health. Material for sequencing was naive CD8+ T cells sorted from blood. CDR3 in DNA: TGCAGCGGGTACTCAGGGGCAGGCGGATCCTATGGCTACACCTTC. As protein: CSGYSGAGGSYGYTF.